These 13 T cell receptor beta chains were sequenced from one sample in a study of identical twins. Each CDR3 protein is one row after TCRdb ran MiXCR on the 5' RACE reads. The sample lists approximately 690,000 distinct CDR3 sequences, roughly 6% occurring once. Sequences were obtained from naive T cells sorted from blood. These receptors all stem from a man aged 18 to 29 in good health.

This clonotype occurred many times. This rearrangement joins TRBV20-1 to TRBJ2-3; a possible D gene is TRBD1 (5 bases). The CDR3 sequence is 15 residues long. V was clipped by 0 bases and J by 0 bases, with 10 bases between them. The germline V gene has CDR1 DFQATT and CDR2 SNEGSKA (reference sequence). The CDR3 DNA reads TGCAGTGCTAGAGATGGGGCTGTTAGCACAGATACGCAGTATTTT. Protein sequence: CSARDGAVSTDTQYF.

This clonotype showed up many times. The chain links TRBV6-2 or TRBV6-3 to TRBJ2-7; D is uncertain. Germline CDR1 reads MNHEY; CDR2 reads SVGEGT. The V end was cut by 0 bases, the J end by 3 bases, with 3 bases between. This CDR3 comprises 12 residues. The CDR3 sequence: CASSYSNYEQYF. CDR3 sequence (DNA): TGTGCCAGCAGTTACTCCAACTACGAGCAGTACTTC.

This chain joins TRBV6-2 or TRBV6-3 and TRBJ2-3, with no clear D. Germline V gene sequence: CDR1 MNHEY, CDR2 SVGEGT. This CDR3 comprises 18 residues. Trimming shortened V by 6 bases and J by 5 bases, and 27 bases separated the two germline ends. The CDR3 region has the DNA TGTGCCAGCAGCCCCGGTTCCCCATCGCGAGAGCTCGTAGATACGCAGTATTTT. Protein: CASSPGSPSRELVDTQYF.

The chain combines TRBV7-9 with TRBJ2-7; weak D call: TRBD1 (6 bases). The V end lost 4 bases, the J end lost 0 bases, and 10 bases lay between the germline ends. Germline lookup yields CDR1 SEHNR and CDR2 FQNEAQ (reference sequence). The CDR3 loop spans 14 amino acids. This chain's CDR3 is CASSSQGSSYEQYV. CDR3 bases: TGTGCCAGCAGCTCTCAGGGGAGCTCCTACGAGCAGTACGTC.

This clonotype was detected a few times. The chain joins TRBV12-3 or TRBV12-4 to TRBJ2-4, with 11 bases matching TRBD1. This CDR3 is built from 14 residues. Unmatched junction bases numbered 6, after V lost 3 bases and J lost 11 bases. The DNA of the CDR3 is TGTGCCAGCAGTTTGACTTGGACAGGGGGCTTTCAGTACTTC. Residues: CASSLTWTGGFQYF.

This clonotype was seen many times. This sequence joins TRBV12-3 or TRBV12-4 and TRBJ2-3, with 7 bases that match TRBD1. The ends lost 6 bases at V and 6 bases at J; junction bases unmatched: 6. The CDR3 spans 13 residues. The CDR3 loop reads CASRDRPSDTQYF. CDR3 DNA sequence: TGTGCCAGCAGGGACAGGCCGTCCGATACGCAGTATTTT.

V gene TRBV11-2 combines with J gene TRBJ2-4; 9 nucleotides line up with TRBD1. From germline, CDR1 is SGHAT and CDR2 FQNNGV. The CDR3 is 19 residues long. Germline trimming cut 4 bases from V and 0 bases from J; bases unmatched to any gene: 13. The CDR3, as DNA: TGTGCCAGCAGCTACCGACAACCCGGGACAGGGTTAGCCAAAAACATTCAGTACTTC. This sequence encodes CASSYRQPGTGLAKNIQYF.

The sample holds a few counts of this clonotype. This chain joins TRBV25-1 and TRBJ2-7; perhaps TRBD2 as D (7 bases). CDR3 length: 14 amino acids. The V gene's germline CDR1 is MGHDK and CDR2 SYGVNS. The V and J ends lost 3 bases and 2 bases respectively, with 11 bases between them. The CDR3 bases are TGTGCCAGCAGTGATGGGGGGGCTACCTACGAGCAGTACTTC. Protein sequence: CASSDGGATYEQYF.

This clonotype was detected a few times. The chain joins TRBV3-1 to TRBJ2-5; D is uncertain. CDR3 length: 14 amino acids. The germline V and J ends were trimmed by 2 bases and 5 bases, with 12 bases remaining between them. The germline gives CDR1 LGHDT, CDR2 YNNKEL (reference sequence). Here the CDR3 reads CASSQRSIEETQYF. CDR3 bases: TGTGCCAGCAGCCAACGAAGCATAGAGGAGACCCAGTACTTC.

This clonotype has ten or more counts. The V and J genes are TRBV5-1 and TRBJ1-5; no reliable D call. This CDR3 has 13 amino acids. CDR1 SGHRS and CDR2 YFSETQ come from the germline V gene. V lost 0 bases and J lost 4, with 5 bases in between. DNA of the CDR3: TGCGCCAGCAGCTTGGATGTAAATCAGCCCCAGCATTTT. Protein product: CASSLDVNQPQHF.

At least ten counts were recorded for this clonotype. The chain links TRBV12-3 or TRBV12-4 to TRBJ1-5; TRBD1 is a possible D gene (6 bases). The CDR3 consists of 13 residues. Trimming cost V 3 bases and J 7 bases, with 10 bases left between them. CDR3 loop: CASSFHREQPQHF. The CDR3 DNA sequence: TGTGCCAGCAGTTTTCACAGGGAACAGCCCCAGCATTTT.

This clonotype was picked up a small number of times. The chain has TRBV7-8 and TRBJ2-2; a weak D match, TRBD1 (6 bases). Between the trimmed V and J ends, which lost 6 bases and 3 bases, there was a span of 11 bases. The CDR3 extends over 14 amino acids. Germline CDR1 reads SGHVS; CDR2 reads FQNEAQ. This chain's CDR3 is CASRTTGHTGELFF. The CDR3 DNA sequence: TGTGCCAGCAGAACAACAGGGCACACCGGGGAGCTGTTTTTT.

This clonotype showed up many times. The V call is TRBV6-1, the J call TRBJ1-1; the match to TRBD1 covers 12 bases. Germline CDR1 is MNHNS and CDR2 is SASEGT. V lost 7 bases and J lost 6; bases outside the gene matches: 6. The CDR3 totals 14 residues. In DNA, the CDR3 is TGTGCCAGCATAAGCGGGGACAGGGGGCCTGAAGCTTTCTTT. Amino acid sequence: CASISGDRGPEAFF.